Below are 27 T cell receptor beta chains sequenced from a single sample in a study of CD8 T cells in Susac syndrome. Reverse transcription of roughly 0.5 to 1 ug RNA used random hexamers. TCRdb recomputed calls from the immunoSEQ multiplex PCR reads with MiXCR, one row per CDR3 protein. The sample lists about 47,000 distinct CDR3 sequences, around 93% occurring once. Sequencing input: CD8+ T cells from PBMCs. The receptors shown here come from a human donor in good health.

This sequence joins TRBV4-3 and TRBJ2-1, with D possibly TRBD2 on 6 matching bases. The germline V and J ends were trimmed by 3 bases and 2 bases, with 8 bases remaining between them. This CDR3 has 14 residues. In germline, CDR1 is LGHNA, CDR2 YSLEER. The CDR3 bases are TGCGCCAGCAGCCATGGGACTGCCTACAATGAGCAGTTCTTC. Translating it yields CASSHGTAYNEQFF.

The J gene is TRBJ1-1, the V gene TRBV7-9; D gene unclear. This CDR3 is built from 15 residues. Looked up from germline, CDR1 is SEHNR and CDR2 is FQNEAQ (reference sequence). V lost 6 bases and J lost 1, with 15 bases in between. CDR3 sequence: CASRKPALGNTEAFF. The CDR3 DNA reads TGTGCCAGCAGGAAACCGGCCCTGGGGAACACTGAAGCTTTCTTT.

The genes are TRBV7-9 and TRBJ2-5; D may be TRBD1 (6 bases). CDR1 SEHNR and CDR2 FQNEAQ come from the germline V gene (reference sequence). The ends were cut back, 9 bases at V and 4 bases at J, with 15 bases in the middle. The CDR3 consists of 13 residues. CDR3 nucleotide sequence: TGTGCCAGTAACCGCAGGGGATTAGAGACCCAGTACTTC. Residues: CASNRRGLETQYF. Supplemented by reference TRBV7-9 and TRBJ2-5, the full variable domain reads DTGVSQNPRHKITKRGQNVTFRCDPISEHNRLYWYRQTLGQGPEFLTYFQNEAQLEKSRLLSDRFSAERPKGSFSTLEIQRTEQGDSAMYLCASNRRGLETQYFGPGTRLLVL.

This clonotype was recorded once. The chain recombines TRBV5-1 with TRBJ2-1; 9 bases align to TRBD2. The CDR3 covers 17 residues. CDR1 is SGHRS, CDR2 YFSETQ, per germline. The J segment lost 2 bases and the V segment lost 4 bases, leaving 10 bases of the junction unmatched. For the CDR3, the DNA is TGCGCCAGCAGCCCGTGGAGTAGCGGGAGACCCTACAATGAGCAGTTCTTC. Protein: CASSPWSSGRPYNEQFF. Supplemented by reference TRBV5-1 and TRBJ2-1, the full variable domain reads KAGVTQTPRYLIKTRGQQVTLSCSPISGHRSVSWYQQTPGQGLQFLFEYFSETQRNKGNFPGRFSGRQFSNSRSEMNVSTLELGDSALYLCASSPWSSGRPYNEQFFGPGTRLTVL.

The rearrangement joins TRBV7-9 to TRBJ2-7, with 12 nucleotides matching TRBD1. The CDR3 loop spans 16 amino acids. Germline trimming cut 2 bases from V and 5 bases from J; bases unmatched to any gene: 7. Germline V gene sequence: CDR1 SEHNR, CDR2 FQNEAQ (reference sequence). The CDR3 spells CASSLSSGTGGHEQYF. The CDR3 bases are TGTGCCAGCAGCTTAAGCTCCGGGACAGGGGGCCACGAGCAGTACTTC.

The chain has TRBV7-2 and TRBJ2-1; 10 nucleotides align to TRBD2. Germline CDR1 reads SGHTA; CDR2 reads FQGNSA. The CDR3 covers 16 residues. After removal of 5 bases from V and 6 bases from J, the junction contained 10 bases not matched to a gene. The CDR3 sequence: CASSPLAGVRGNEQFF. The CDR3 DNA sequence: TGTGCCAGCAGCCCGCTAGCGGGAGTAAGAGGCAATGAGCAGTTCTTC.

The rearrangement links TRBV21-1 to TRBJ1-2; the D call TRBD1 from the table was never checked on the DNA. TRBV21-1 is an annotated pseudogene. This CDR3 is 14 amino acids long. The CDR3 bases are TGTGCCAGCAGCACGGGACACCTTGAACATGGCTACACCTTC. Its protein is CASSTGHLEHGYTF.

The rearrangement joins TRBV7-9 to TRBJ1-1; possible D gene TRBD1, 5 bases. CDR1 and CDR2 from the germline V gene are SEHNR and FQNEAQ (reference sequence). This CDR3 spans 12 amino acids. V lost 3 bases, J lost 7 bases, and 9 bases lay in between. The CDR3 sequence: CASSFSGDEAFF. The CDR3 DNA is TGTGCCAGCAGCTTTTCGGGGGATGAAGCTTTCTTT. The complete variable domain, with remaining parts taken from reference TRBV7-9 and TRBJ1-1, reads DTGVSQNPRHKITKRGQNVTFRCDPISEHNRLYWYRQTLGQGPEFLTYFQNEAQLEKSRLLSDRFSAERPKGSFSTLEIQRTEQGDSAMYLCASSFSGDEAFFGQGTRLTVV.

Only one count was recorded for this clonotype. Germline is not matched at one junction end, which may reflect a read error. This rearrangement joins TRBV3-1 to TRBJ2-1, with D perhaps being TRBD1 or TRBD2 (5 bases each). The CDR3 totals 13 residues. Germline assignment: CDR1 LGHDT and CDR2 YNNKEL (reference sequence). DNA for the CDR3: TGTGCCAGCAGTCAAGGAGAGGGACATGAGCAGTTCTTC. The encoded protein is CASSQGEGHEQFF.

This chain joins TRBV5-1 and TRBJ1-2, with 10 bases that match TRBD1. Germline CDR1 is SGHRS and CDR2 is YFSETQ. V dropped 4 bases and J dropped 6; count of bases not matched to a gene: 6. The CDR3 loop spans 14 amino acids. The CDR3 spells CASSPKTGGDGYTF. CDR3 nucleotide sequence: TGCGCCAGCAGCCCGAAGACAGGGGGCGATGGCTACACCTTC.

The chain has TRBV29-1 and TRBJ2-2; no clear D gene. Trimming removed 5 bases from V and 0 bases from J, with 10 bases in between. Looked up from germline, CDR1 is SQVTM and CDR2 is ANQGSEA. This CDR3 spans 14 amino acids. CDR3 region: CSVPSKANTGELFF. CDR3 coding DNA: TGCAGCGTTCCATCGAAAGCGAACACCGGGGAGCTGTTTTTT.

V gene TRBV7-8 combines with J gene TRBJ1-3; TRBD1 agrees at 7 bases. CDR1 SGHVS and CDR2 FQNEAQ come from the germline V gene. V dropped 2 bases and J dropped 0; count of bases not matched to a gene: 4. The CDR3 contains 16 residues. The CDR3 region is CASSLQGDSSGNTIYF. DNA of the CDR3: TGTGCCAGCAGCTTACAGGGGGACAGCTCTGGAAACACCATATATTTT.

This rearrangement joins TRBV6-2 or TRBV6-3 to TRBJ1-1; weak D call: TRBD1 (6 bases). CDR1 and CDR2 (germline): MNHEY, SVGEGT. V dropped 0 bases and J dropped 1 base, with 9 bases sitting between them. The CDR3 sequence is 15 residues long. DNA for the CDR3: TGTGCCAGCAGTTACTCCCAGGGGCCGAACACTGAAGCTTTCTTT. Protein: CASSYSQGPNTEAFF.

This chain links TRBV7-9 with TRBJ2-7; 10 bases are shared with TRBD1. J lost 7 bases, V lost 5 bases, and 11 bases had no gene match. From germline, CDR1 is SEHNR and CDR2 FQNEAQ (reference sequence). The CDR3 covers 15 residues. The CDR3: CASSAPGQGRPEQYF. The DNA for the CDR3 is TGTGCCAGCAGCGCCCCGGGACAGGGGCGTCCGGAGCAGTACTTC.

The rearrangement links TRBV5-1 to TRBJ2-7; TRBD1 might be the D (5 bases). The CDR3 consists of 15 residues. Per the germline V gene, CDR1 is SGHRS and CDR2 is YFSETQ. The ends were cut back, 0 bases at V and 2 bases at J, with 12 bases in the middle. CDR3 amino acids: CASSLETERPYEQYF. The CDR3 DNA reads as TGCGCCAGCAGCTTGGAGACAGAAAGACCCTACGAGCAGTACTTC.

The chain employs TRBV5-1 and TRBJ2-1, with TRBD2 matching 9 bases. The CDR3 contains 16 residues. CDR1 and CDR2 from the germline V gene are SGHRS and YFSETQ. V lost 3 bases, J lost 0 bases, and 4 bases stayed unmatched. The CDR3 coding sequence is TGCGCCAGCAGCTGGAGCGGGAGGAGCTCCTACAATGAGCAGTTCTTC. This gives the protein CASSWSGRSSYNEQFF.

This chain links TRBV9 with TRBJ1-1; D uncertain. Germline V gives CDR1 SGDLS, CDR2 YYNGEE. The CDR3 has 18 residues. V was pared by 0 bases and J by 1 base, with 19 bases between. The CDR3 is CASSVAPGHAVANTEAFF. The CDR3 DNA reads as TGTGCCAGCAGCGTAGCTCCGGGCCACGCGGTCGCGAACACTGAAGCTTTCTTT.

The J gene is TRBJ2-7, the V gene TRBV7-9; D unclear. This CDR3 is 12 amino acids long. The germline V gene encodes CDR1 SEHNR and CDR2 FQNEAQ (reference sequence). V dropped 7 bases and J dropped 4 bases, with 11 bases sitting between them. Here the CDR3 reads CASTTIGYEQYF. In DNA form, the CDR3 reads TGTGCCAGCACCACTATAGGTTACGAGCAGTACTTC.

The chain is built from TRBV14 and TRBJ1-4; TRBD1 is a possible D gene (6 bases). The germline gives CDR1 SGHDN, CDR2 FVKESK. Deletions cut 8 bases from V and 3 bases from J, with 10 bases between. CDR3 length equals 13 residues. The CDR3 nucleotides read TGTGCCAGCCGAGCAGGGGCTAATGAAAAACTGTTTTTT. Protein product: CASRAGANEKLFF.

The chain couples TRBV7-9 to TRBJ1-1; D not certain. The germline V gene has CDR1 SEHNR and CDR2 FQNEAQ (reference sequence). V lost 2 bases and J 7 bases, leaving 11 bases between the germline ends. The CDR3 length is 13 residues. The CDR3 region is CASSLLPADEAFF. The CDR3 nucleotides read TGTGCCAGCAGCTTACTTCCAGCTGATGAAGCTTTCTTT.

The chain recombines TRBV12-5 with TRBJ2-5, with a tentative D call TRBD2 (6 bases). V lost 1 base and J lost 4, with 16 bases in between. CDR1 LGHNT and CDR2 FRNRAP come from the germline V gene. CDR3 length: 16 amino acids. The CDR3, as DNA: TGTGCTAGTGGTTTGGCTGCGGTGGGAGGCGGAGAGACCCAGTACTTC. The encoded protein is CASGLAAVGGGETQYF. Supplemented by reference TRBV12-5 and TRBJ2-5, the full variable domain reads DARVTQTPRHKVTEMGQEVTMRCQPILGHNTVFWYRQTMMQGLELLAYFRNRAPLDDSGMPKDRFSAEMPDATLATLKIQPSEPRDSAVYFCASGLAAVGGGETQYFGPGTRLLVL.

This rearrangement joins TRBV9 to TRBJ2-3; TRBD2 aligns across 12 bases. The CDR3 is made up of 15 amino acids. Germline assignment: CDR1 SGDLS and CDR2 YYNGEE. The junction had 3 bases not matched to a gene; V was cut back by 3 bases and J by 4 bases. The CDR3 reads CASSASGRAADTQYF. Written as DNA, the CDR3 is TGTGCCAGCAGCGCTAGCGGGAGGGCCGCAGATACGCAGTATTTT.

This clonotype has only one observation. The chain combines TRBV16 with TRBJ2-1; D perhaps matches TRBD2 (5 bases). Per the germline V gene, CDR1 is KGHSY and CDR2 is FQNENV. V dropped 2 bases and J dropped 4 bases, with 15 bases sitting between them. This CDR3 contains 16 residues. CDR3 nucleotide sequence: TGTGCCAGCAGCCAAGGCGCGGCTAGCATGTACAATGAGCAGTTCTTC. Its protein product is CASSQGAASMYNEQFF.

This clonotype appeared once. The chain uses TRBV5-6 and TRBJ1-2; D is perhaps TRBD1 (5 bases). This CDR3 has 16 residues. Germline-derived CDR1 and CDR2 are SGHDT and YYEEEE. V lost 4 bases, J lost 4 bases, and 20 bases lay in between. The CDR3 is CASSAFGQGTLYGYTF. DNA for the CDR3: TGTGCCAGCAGCGCCTTTGGGCAGGGAACCCTCTATGGCTACACCTTC. The whole variable domain, remainder taken from reference TRBV5-6 and TRBJ1-2, is DAGVTQSPTHLIKTRGQQVTLRCSPKSGHDTVSWYQQALGQGPQFIFQYYEEEERQRGNFPDRFSGHQFPNYSSELNVNALLLGDSALYLCASSAFGQGTLYGYTFGSGTRLTVV.

The chain links TRBV29-1 to TRBJ2-7; no definite D call. Germline lookup yields CDR1 SQVTM and CDR2 ANQGSEA. The CDR3 contains 12 residues. Trimming removed 1 base at V and 6 bases at J, with 10 bases between. CDR3 region: CSVEGQVGEQYF. Written as DNA, the CDR3 is TGCAGCGTTGAAGGGCAGGTGGGCGAGCAGTACTTC.

The J gene is TRBJ2-1, the V gene TRBV19; D might be TRBD1 or TRBD2, each matching 5 bases. V was cut by 7 bases and J by 6 bases, with 19 bases left in between. The CDR3 loop spans 15 amino acids. From germline, CDR1 is LNHDA and CDR2 SQIVND (reference sequence). CDR3 amino acids: CASTPGAYHLNEQFF. As DNA, the CDR3 is TGTGCCAGTACCCCCGGGGCTTACCACCTCAATGAGCAGTTCTTC.

This chain connects TRBV7-9 to TRBJ2-1, with D possibly being TRBD2 (6 bases). V was trimmed by 8 bases and J by 4 bases, leaving 15 bases between them. This CDR3 spans 14 amino acids. Germline CDR1 SEHNR, CDR2 FQNEAQ (reference sequence). Written as DNA, the CDR3 is TGTGCCAGCCCGACCGGGACTCAATACAATGAGCAGTTCTTC. It encodes CASPTGTQYNEQFF.